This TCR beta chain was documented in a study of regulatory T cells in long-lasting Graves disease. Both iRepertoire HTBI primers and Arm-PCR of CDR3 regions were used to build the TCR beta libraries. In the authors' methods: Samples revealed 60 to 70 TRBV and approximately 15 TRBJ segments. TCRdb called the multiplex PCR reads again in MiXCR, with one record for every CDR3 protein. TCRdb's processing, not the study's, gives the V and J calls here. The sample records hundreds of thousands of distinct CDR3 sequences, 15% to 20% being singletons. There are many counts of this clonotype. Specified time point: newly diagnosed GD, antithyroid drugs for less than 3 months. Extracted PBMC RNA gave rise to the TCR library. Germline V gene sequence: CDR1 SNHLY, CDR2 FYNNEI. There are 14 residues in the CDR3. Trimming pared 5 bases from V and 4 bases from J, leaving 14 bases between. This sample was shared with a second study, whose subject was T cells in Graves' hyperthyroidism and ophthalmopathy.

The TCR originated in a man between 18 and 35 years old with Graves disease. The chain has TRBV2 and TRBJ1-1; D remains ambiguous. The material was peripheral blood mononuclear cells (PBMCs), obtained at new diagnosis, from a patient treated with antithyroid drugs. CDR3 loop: CASSPMGVATEAFF. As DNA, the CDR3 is TGTGCCAGCAGTCCGATGGGTGTTGCCACTGAAGCTTTCTTT.